Listed here are 29 T cell receptor beta chains from one sample, sequenced in a study of blood T cell repertoires in COVID-19. TCRdb keeps only in-frame clones here, not all; method: immunoSEQ multiplex PCR. The table has 170,000 or so clones, over 90% seen once; the top ten hold nearly 0.55%. The sequenced material came from peripheral blood. Receptors were obtained from a man in his fifties with acute or convalescent COVID-19.

V is TRBV9 and J is TRBJ2-1, with 10 nucleotides matching TRBD2. CDR1 and CDR2 from the germline V gene are SGDLS and YYNGEE. V shed 3 bases and J 2 bases; nucleotides not matched to a gene: 5. The CDR3 runs 16 residues. CDR3 sequence reads: CASSGLAGGPYNEQFF. In nucleotides, the CDR3 is TGTGCCAGCAGCGGATTAGCGGGGGGCCCCTACAATGAGCAGTTCTTC.

This chain links TRBV9 with TRBJ2-1; 11 nucleotides agree with TRBD2. Trimming at V came to 1 base and at J to 2 bases, leaving 2 bases not matched to a gene. Germline-derived CDR1 and CDR2 are SGDLS and YYNGEE. This CDR3 is built from 16 residues. Here the CDR3 DNA reads TGTGCCAGCAGCGTACTAGCGGGAGGTCCCTACAATGAGCAGTTCTTC. Translating gives CASSVLAGGPYNEQFF.

Of note for this clone: Mismatch with germline at one junction end may stem from a read error. The chain combines TRBV19 with TRBJ2-1; a possible D gene is TRBD1 (6 bases). The CDR3 spans 16 residues. Per the germline V gene, CDR1 is LNHDA and CDR2 is SQIVND (reference sequence). The chain's CDR3 is CASSDMGTGIYDEQFF. In nucleotides, the CDR3 is TGTGCCAGTAGTGATATGGGTACAGGGATCTACGATGAGCAGTTCTTC.

The CDR3 region is CASSPRPGTGELFF. CDR3 in DNA: TGTGCCAGCTCACCCCGCCCCGGCACCGGGGAGCTGTTTTTT. The V and J genes are TRBV18 and TRBJ2-2; D not resolved. Germline assignment: CDR1 KGHSH and CDR2 LQKENI. The CDR3 loop spans 14 amino acids. The V and J ends lost 3 bases and 4 bases respectively, with 9 bases between them. Based on the CDR3 plus reference TRBV18 and TRBJ2-2, the full variable domain is NAGVMQNPRHLVRRRGQEARLRCSPMKGHSHVYWYRQLPEEGLKFMVYLQKENIIDESGMPKERFSAEFPKEGPSILRIQQVVRGDSAAYFCASSPRPGTGELFFGEGSRLTVL.

This clone appeared a few times. The rearrangement links TRBV4-3 to TRBJ1-6, with a possible D match to TRBD1 (6 bases). This CDR3 has 15 amino acids. V lost 0 bases to trimming and J lost 8 bases, with 11 bases between them. Germline V gene lookup returns CDR1 LGHNA and CDR2 YSLEER. For the CDR3, the DNA is TGCGCCAGCAGCCAAGAATCCAGGGGTGATTCACCCCTCCACTTT. This sequence encodes CASSQESRGDSPLHF.

The V and J genes are TRBV7-3 and TRBJ1-1, with a weak D call TRBD1 (5 bases). The CDR3 totals 14 residues. The germline gives CDR1 SGHTA, CDR2 FQGTGA. The germline V and J ends were trimmed by 3 bases and 0 bases, with 8 bases remaining between them. The CDR3 coding sequence is TGTGCCAGCAGCTTGTCGGACATGAACACTGAAGCTTTCTTT. Its translation is CASSLSDMNTEAFF.

V is TRBV2 and J is TRBJ2-3, with TRBD2 matching 7 bases. In germline, CDR1 is SNHLY, CDR2 FYNNEI. The CDR3 is made up of 15 amino acids. J lost 1 base, V lost 6 bases, and 7 bases had no gene match. The CDR3 sequence: CASRMTSLGTDTQYF. The CDR3 DNA reads as TGTGCCAGCAGGATGACTAGCCTAGGCACAGATACGCAGTATTTT.

In its sample, this clone was seen a few times. V usage is TRBV29-1 and J usage is TRBJ1-2; D may be TRBD1 (6 bases). CDR3 size: 13 residues. Per germline, CDR1 SQVTM and CDR2 ANQGSEA. The V end was cut by 4 bases, the J end by 4 bases, with 13 bases between. CDR3 region: CSVAAQGPYGYTF. CDR3 DNA: TGCAGCGTTGCCGCACAGGGACCCTATGGCTACACCTTC.

The gene calls are TRBV7-3 and TRBJ2-6; no clear D gene. The V gene's germline CDR1 is SGHTA and CDR2 FQGTGA. V gave up 0 bases and J gave up 0 bases, with 6 bases separating them. The CDR3 covers 16 residues. Here the CDR3 DNA reads TGTGCCAGCAGCTTAACTTCGGGCTCTGGGGCCAACGTCCTGACTTTC. Translating it yields CASSLTSGSGANVLTF.

This clone was recorded once. The rearrangement uses TRBV9 and TRBJ2-1; D perhaps matches TRBD2 (8 bases). CDR1 and CDR2 from the germline V gene are SGDLS and YYNGEE. The CDR3 covers 16 residues. V was trimmed by 0 bases and J by 8 bases, leaving 18 bases between them. This CDR3 is CASSVAVTGGGDEQFF. Written as DNA, the CDR3 is TGTGCCAGCAGCGTAGCTGTTACGGGAGGGGGCGATGAGCAGTTCTTC.

The genes are TRBV7-8 and TRBJ1-4, with a tentative D call TRBD1 (6 bases). Trimming shortened V by 5 bases and J by 0 bases, and 10 bases separated the two germline ends. The length of the CDR3 is 15 residues. The V gene's germline CDR1 is SGHVS and CDR2 FQNEAQ. CDR3 loop: CASSPGTTTNEKLFF. CDR3 DNA: TGTGCCAGCAGCCCAGGGACAACAACTAATGAAAAACTGTTTTTT.

The rearrangement uses TRBV4-1 and TRBJ2-7; 10 bases agree with TRBD2. After removal of 2 bases from V and 6 bases from J, the junction contained 4 bases not matched to a gene. Germline-derived CDR1 and CDR2 are MGHRA and YSYEKL. CDR3 size: 14 residues. For the CDR3, the DNA is TGCGCCAGCAGCCAAACGGGACTAGCGTCCGAGCAGTACTTC. Amino acids: CASSQTGLASEQYF.

The chain recombines TRBV28 with TRBJ1-2, with D possibly being TRBD1 (5 bases). V dropped 5 bases and J dropped 2 bases, with 12 bases sitting between them. CDR1 is MDHEN and CDR2 is SYDVKM in the germline V gene. CDR3 length: 14 amino acids. The CDR3 reads CASSLLGGNYGYTF. The CDR3 coding sequence is TGTGCCAGCAGTCTCCTCGGGGGAAACTATGGCTACACCTTC.

The rearrangement links TRBV7-9 to TRBJ1-5, with 9 bases that match TRBD1. The CDR3 spans 13 residues. V dropped 4 bases and J dropped 16; count of bases not matched to a gene: 11. CDR1 and CDR2 from the germline V gene are SEHNR and FQNEAQ (reference sequence). The CDR3 here is CASSSSLDRGFHF. Here the CDR3 DNA reads TGTGCCAGCAGCTCCTCACTGGACAGGGGTTTTCATTTT.

Here the CDR3 DNA reads TGTGCCAGCAGTTTAAGGAAGGGCGGGAGTGATACGCAGTATTTT. It specifies CASSLRKGGSDTQYF. The chain carries TRBV27 and TRBJ2-3; 7 nucleotides agree with TRBD2. Germline CDR1 and CDR2: MNHEY and SMNVEV (reference sequence). This CDR3 comprises 15 residues. The V gene end was trimmed by 2 bases and the J gene end by 6 bases; junction bases not matched to a gene: 8.

The chain recombines TRBV4-1 with TRBJ1-5, with D unclear. The germline V gene has CDR1 MGHRA and CDR2 YSYEKL. The CDR3 sequence is 13 residues long. V was pared by 1 base and J by 9 bases, with 10 bases between. CDR3 amino acids: CASSQGSGGPQHF. For the CDR3, the DNA is TGCGCCAGCAGCCAAGGGTCTGGAGGGCCCCAGCATTTT.

The gene calls are TRBV5-4 and TRBJ1-6, with 7 bases that match TRBD1. This CDR3 comprises 16 residues. Germline V gene data show CDR1 as SGHNT and CDR2 as YYREEE (reference sequence). V was pared by 4 bases and J by 3 bases, with 7 bases of the junction left unmatched. The CDR3 loop reads CASSPGTAIYNSPLHF. In nucleotides, the CDR3 is TGTGCCAGCAGCCCCGGGACAGCCATCTATAATTCACCCCTCCACTTT.

This clone was counted only a few times. V gene TRBV9 combines with J gene TRBJ2-1, with TRBD2 identical over 8 bases. The J segment lost 7 bases and the V segment lost 0 bases, leaving 3 bases of the junction unmatched. The CDR3 totals 14 residues. From germline, CDR1 is SGDLS and CDR2 YYNGEE. CDR3 bases: TGTGCCAGCAGCGTAGGACTAGCGAAGAATGAGCAGTTCTTC. It is translated as CASSVGLAKNEQFF.

This clone came up a few times. The chain links TRBV7-9 to TRBJ2-6; D unclear. This CDR3 is built from 15 residues. Germline CDR1 is SEHNR and CDR2 is FQNEAQ (reference sequence). The V and J ends lost 0 bases and 0 bases respectively, with 3 bases between them. The CDR3 spells CASSLARSGANVLTF. The DNA for the CDR3 is TGTGCCAGCAGCTTAGCCCGCTCTGGGGCCAACGTCCTGACTTTC. Full variable domain (outside the CDR3, taken from reference TRBV7-9 and TRBJ2-6): DTGVSQNPRHKITKRGQNVTFRCDPISEHNRLYWYRQTLGQGPEFLTYFQNEAQLEKSRLLSDRFSAERPKGSFSTLEIQRTEQGDSAMYLCASSLARSGANVLTFGAGSRLTVL.

The chain has TRBV28 and TRBJ2-7; 7 bases agree with TRBD1. The germline gives CDR1 MDHEN, CDR2 SYDVKM. The length of the CDR3 is 14 residues. Germline trimming cut 3 bases from V and 6 bases from J; bases unmatched to any gene: 8. CDR3 DNA: TGTGCCAGCAGTTTTCACCCCCACAGGGGCGAGCAGTACGTC. This translates into CASSFHPHRGEQYV.

This chain joins TRBV19 and TRBJ2-5; no clear D. In germline, CDR1 is LNHDA, CDR2 SQIVND (reference sequence). This CDR3 is built from 14 residues. The ends were cut back, 5 bases at V and 4 bases at J, with 14 bases in the middle. CDR3 nucleotides: TGTGCCAGTAGTTTTGCGACAATAGGAGAGACCCAGTACTTC. Translation: CASSFATIGETQYF.

V gene TRBV3-1 (or the pseudogene TRBV3-2) combines with J gene TRBJ2-6; weak D call: TRBD1 (5 bases). Germline V gene data show CDR1 as LGHDT and CDR2 as YNNKEL (reference sequence). V was clipped by 4 bases and J by 4 bases, with 5 bases between them. The CDR3 has 13 amino acids. DNA of the CDR3: TGTGCCAGCAGCCGGGGCGGGGCCAACGTCCTGACTTTC. This translates into CASSRGGANVLTF.

In nucleotides, the CDR3 is TGTGCCACCAGCCAAAACCAGGGGACATTAGCCAAAAACATTCAGTACTTC. Translation gives CATSQNQGTLAKNIQYF. The chain couples TRBV15 to TRBJ2-4; the D gene is possibly TRBD1 (6 bases). Deletions cut 5 bases from V and 0 bases from J, with 17 bases between. CDR1 LNHNV and CDR2 YYDKDF come from the germline V gene (reference sequence). The CDR3 consists of 17 residues.

The chain uses TRBV7-9 and TRBJ1-2, with D perhaps matching TRBD1 (5 bases). V gave up 5 bases and J gave up 8 bases, with 15 bases separating them. The CDR3 contains 13 residues. Germline-derived CDR1 and CDR2 are SEHNR and FQNEAQ (reference sequence). CDR3 nucleotides: TGTGCCAGCAGCCCAGACAGTAATCGGGGCTACACCTTC. Translation gives CASSPDSNRGYTF.

This rearrangement joins TRBV30 to TRBJ1-1; 7 nucleotides line up with TRBD1. J was trimmed by 5 bases and V by 3 bases; bases with no gene match: 6. Germline CDR1 and CDR2: GTSNPN and SVGIG (reference sequence). The CDR3 is made up of 13 amino acids. CDR3 sequence reads: CAWSSTGVTEAFF. The CDR3 region has the DNA TGTGCCTGGAGCTCCACAGGGGTTACTGAAGCTTTCTTT.

The gene calls are TRBV5-8 and TRBJ2-7; 7 bases are a match to TRBD2. The V segment lost 3 bases and the J segment 4 bases; nucleotides outside the gene matches: 10. This CDR3 has 15 residues. Germline V lookup: CDR1 SGHTS, CDR2 YDEGEE. The DNA for the CDR3 is TGTGCCAGCAGCTCGGGAGGTACGGCAAATTACGAGCAGTACGTC. Its protein is CASSSGGTANYEQYV.

V is TRBV6-1 and J is TRBJ2-3; 7 nucleotides align to TRBD1. V lost 4 bases, J lost 1 base, and 8 bases stayed unmatched. CDR3 length: 16 amino acids. Germline V lookup: CDR1 MNHNS, CDR2 SASEGT. The CDR3 loop reads CASSARQGAGTDTQYF. Written as DNA, the CDR3 is TGTGCCAGCAGTGCCAGACAGGGCGCCGGCACAGATACGCAGTATTTT.

The chain joins TRBV29-1 to TRBJ2-5, with D perhaps TRBD1 (5 bases). V lost 2 bases to trimming and J lost 2 bases, with 9 bases between them. The CDR3 is made up of 13 amino acids. CDR1 is SQVTM and CDR2 is ANQGSEA in the germline V gene. CDR3 DNA sequence: TGCAGCGTTGAATTGGCAGGGCAAGAGACCCAGTACTTC. It is translated as CSVELAGQETQYF.

The rearrangement links TRBV19 to TRBJ2-1; 7 bases align to TRBD2. The CDR3 loop spans 16 amino acids. Germline V lookup: CDR1 LNHDA, CDR2 SQIVND (reference sequence). Trimming at V came to 1 base and at J to 4 bases, leaving 7 bases not matched to a gene. CDR3 DNA sequence: TGTGCCAGTAGTATAGTGTCCGGGACTAATTACAATGAGCAGTTCTTC. Residues: CASSIVSGTNYNEQFF.